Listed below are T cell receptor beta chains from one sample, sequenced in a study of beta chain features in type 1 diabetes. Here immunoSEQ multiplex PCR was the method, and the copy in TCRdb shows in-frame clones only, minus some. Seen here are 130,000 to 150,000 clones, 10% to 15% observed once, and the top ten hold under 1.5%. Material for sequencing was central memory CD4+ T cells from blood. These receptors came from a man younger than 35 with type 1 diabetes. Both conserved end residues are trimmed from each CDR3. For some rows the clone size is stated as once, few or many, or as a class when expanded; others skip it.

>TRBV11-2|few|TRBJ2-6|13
ASSTTGSGANVLT
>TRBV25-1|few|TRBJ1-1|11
ASSEWQEPEAF
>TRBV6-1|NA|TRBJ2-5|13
ASSTGPAVQETQY
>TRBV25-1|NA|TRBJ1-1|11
ASSVGISAEAF
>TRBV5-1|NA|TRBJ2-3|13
ASSPQGSPTDTQY
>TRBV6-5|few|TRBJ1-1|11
ASTAGTRSEAF
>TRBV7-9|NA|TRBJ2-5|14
ASSPLRTGGMETQY
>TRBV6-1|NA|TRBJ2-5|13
ASSEQRGPQETQY
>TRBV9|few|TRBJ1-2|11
ASSVEPGGGYT
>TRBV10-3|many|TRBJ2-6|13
AIINDRTGANVLT
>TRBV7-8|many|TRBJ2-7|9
ASSHGGEQY
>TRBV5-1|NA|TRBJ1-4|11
ASSSDRAEKLF
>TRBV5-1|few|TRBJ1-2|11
ASSLGSRVGYT
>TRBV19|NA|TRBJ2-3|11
ASSIRTADTQY
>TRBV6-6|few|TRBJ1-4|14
ASSYAYRGGEEKLF
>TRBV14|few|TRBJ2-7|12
ASSLWDRGYEQY
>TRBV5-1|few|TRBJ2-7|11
ASSVGEGGEQY
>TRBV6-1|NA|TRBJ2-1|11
ASNPSGAGEQF
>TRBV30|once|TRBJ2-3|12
AWSVQGVTDTQY
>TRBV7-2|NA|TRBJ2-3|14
ASSFLGLEFTDTQY
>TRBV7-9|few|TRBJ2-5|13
ASSPRLAGEETQY
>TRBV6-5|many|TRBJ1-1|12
ASRSSSGNTEAF
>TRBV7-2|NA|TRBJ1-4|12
ASSLGRSNEKLF
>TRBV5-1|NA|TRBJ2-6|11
ATTEAGANVLT
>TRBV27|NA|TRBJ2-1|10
ASSQRRDEQF
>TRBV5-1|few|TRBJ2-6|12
ASSFSSGANVLT
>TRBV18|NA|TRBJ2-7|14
ASSPWTSGGRNEQY
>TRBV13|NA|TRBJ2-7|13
ASSLGRDQSYEQY
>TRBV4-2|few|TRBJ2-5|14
ASSQEARGGRETQY
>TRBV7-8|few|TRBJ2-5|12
ASSLRAVGETQY
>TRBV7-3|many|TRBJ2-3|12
ASSTGQGADTQY
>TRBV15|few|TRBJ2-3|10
ATSRVEDTQY
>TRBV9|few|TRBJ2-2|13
ASSASGGAAGELF
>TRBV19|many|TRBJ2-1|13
ASSPQVGSYNEQF
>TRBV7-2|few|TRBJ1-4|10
ASSRPNEKLF
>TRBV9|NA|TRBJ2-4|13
ASSVGRGSASIQY
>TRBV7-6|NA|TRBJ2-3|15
ASSGQGYISSTDTQY
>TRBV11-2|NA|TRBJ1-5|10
ASSLVAQPQH
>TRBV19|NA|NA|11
ASSTQTGTEQY
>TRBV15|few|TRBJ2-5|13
ATSSWWDSQETQY
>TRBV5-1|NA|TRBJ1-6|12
ASSLPGAHSPLH
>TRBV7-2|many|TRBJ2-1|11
ASSPDGYNEQF
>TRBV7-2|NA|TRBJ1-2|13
ASSPGGGEAYGYT
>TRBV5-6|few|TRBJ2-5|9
ASSRGETQY
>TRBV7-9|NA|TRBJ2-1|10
ASSVTSREQF
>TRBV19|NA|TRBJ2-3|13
ASTSRTGGTDTQY
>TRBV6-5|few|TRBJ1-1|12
ASSPRSWNTEAF
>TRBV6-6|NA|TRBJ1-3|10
AYGTDGNTIY
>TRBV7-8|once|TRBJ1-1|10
ASSTVGGEAF
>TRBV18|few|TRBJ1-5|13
ASSPTGVSNQPQH
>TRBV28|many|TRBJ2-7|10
ASQPPSYEQY
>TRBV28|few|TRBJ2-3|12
ASSPGGGSDTQY
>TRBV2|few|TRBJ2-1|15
ASVQRGSLSSYNEQF
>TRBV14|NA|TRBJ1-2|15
ASSPRVGSGHNYGYT
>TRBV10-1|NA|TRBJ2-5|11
ASSAQTGETQY